A single sample is the source of the 21 T cell receptor beta chains below, sequenced in a study of chemoradiotherapy in HPV16-positive cancers. The method was immunoSEQ multiplex PCR; TCRdb's version includes in-frame clones alone and lacks a portion of them. The data hold 6,000 to 9,000 clones, with about three quarters observed a single time. The sample was collected from a patient who underwent chemoradiotherapy. These receptors were collected from a human donor with HPV-associated anogenital cancer.

The chain links TRBV9 to TRBJ2-7, with a tentative D call TRBD1 (6 bases). CDR3 size: 14 residues. Germline V gene sequence: CDR1 SGDLS, CDR2 YYNGEE. Deletions cut 2 bases from V and 3 bases from J, with 12 bases between. This chain's CDR3 is CASSVTGRDYEQYF. The CDR3 DNA is TGTGCCAGCAGCGTTACAGGGAGAGACTACGAGCAGTACTTC. The variable domain in full, with the rest retrieved from reference TRBV9 and TRBJ2-7, is DSGVTQTPKHLITATGQRVTLRCSPRSGDLSVYWYQQSLDQGLQFLIQYYNGEERAKGNILERFSAQQFPDLHSELNLSSLELGDSALYFCASSVTGRDYEQYFGPGTRLTVT.

This chain uses TRBV7-2 with TRBJ1-2, with D perhaps TRBD1 (6 bases). Trimming removed 5 bases from V and 5 bases from J, with 15 bases in between. The CDR3 covers 14 residues. Germline V gene lookup returns CDR1 SGHTA and CDR2 FQGNSA. The DNA of the CDR3 is TGTGCCAGCAGCCGCCCTGGACAGAATTATGGCTACACCTTC. This encodes CASSRPGQNYGYTF.

The chain is built from TRBV21-1 and TRBJ1-1; the table names TRBD1, a call not compared with the DNA. TRBV21-1 counts as a pseudogene. The length of the CDR3 is 14 residues. The CDR3 DNA sequence: TGTGCCAGCACCGAGACAGGGGAGAACACTGAAGCTTTCTTT. Translating it yields CASTETGENTEAFF.

This chain joins TRBV9 and TRBJ1-3; unclear D gene. With 5 bases removed from V and 0 bases from J, the gap between germline ends came to 9 bases. The CDR3 totals 14 residues. The germline CDR1 and CDR2 sequences are SGDLS and YYNGEE. CDR3 in DNA: TGTGCCAGCAGTTCAGGCGACTCTGGAAACACCATATATTTT. Amino acids: CASSSGDSGNTIYF.

V is TRBV19 and J is TRBJ2-7; 10 bases fit TRBD2. Germline V lookup: CDR1 LNHDA, CDR2 SQIVND (reference sequence). This CDR3 comprises 13 residues. V shed 10 bases and J 0 bases; nucleotides not matched to a gene: 3. Here the CDR3 reads CATSSGSSYEQYF. The CDR3 DNA is TGTGCCACATCTAGCGGGAGCTCCTACGAGCAGTACTTC.

The chain is built from TRBV6-5 and TRBJ2-3, with unresolved D. The germline V gene has CDR1 MNHEY and CDR2 SVGAGI. The V and J ends lost 2 bases and 0 bases respectively, with 3 bases between them. The CDR3 runs to 13 residues. The CDR3, as DNA: TGTGCCAGCAGTTACGCTAGCACAGATACGCAGTATTTT. Translation: CASSYASTDTQYF.

The chain combines TRBV4-1 with TRBJ1-4; no clear D gene. Trimming left V 4 bases short and J 10 bases short, with 10 bases between. Germline V lookup: CDR1 MGHRA, CDR2 YSYEKL. The CDR3 loop spans 12 amino acids. The CDR3 bases are TGCGCCAGCAGCCCCGTATGGGGAAAACTGTTTTTT. It specifies CASSPVWGKLFF.

This chain joins TRBV5-1 and TRBJ1-5; D might be TRBD1 (6 bases). Germline lookup yields CDR1 SGHRS and CDR2 YFSETQ. The V end was cut by 0 bases, the J end by 0 bases, with 13 bases between. The CDR3 contains 17 residues. The CDR3 DNA follows: TGCGCCAGCAGCTTGGGCACAGGGAATCCTAGCAATCAGCCCCAGCATTTT. Translation: CASSLGTGNPSNQPQHF.

The chain joins TRBV10-1 to TRBJ2-5; D remains unclear. CDR1 is WNHNN, CDR2 SYGVQD, per germline (reference sequence). Deletions cut 5 bases from V and 2 bases from J, with 3 bases between. The CDR3 spans 11 residues. In DNA form, the CDR3 reads TGCGCCAGCAGTTCTCAAGAGACCCAGTACTTC. This gives the protein CASSSQETQYF.

The chain has TRBV30 and TRBJ2-7; possible D gene TRBD1, 6 bases. Germline V lookup: CDR1 GTSNPN, CDR2 SVGIG (reference sequence). Deletions cut 1 base from V and 6 bases from J, with 16 bases between. This CDR3 has 14 amino acids. Here the CDR3 reads CAWSGGHIVPEQYF. Written as DNA, the CDR3 is TGTGCCTGGAGTGGGGGACATATTGTTCCCGAGCAGTACTTC.

The chain employs TRBV6-1 and TRBJ1-4; 10 nucleotides align to TRBD1. Per germline, CDR1 MNHNS and CDR2 SASEGT. The CDR3 consists of 15 residues. V lost 0 bases, J lost 7 bases, and 2 bases stayed unmatched. The CDR3 region has the DNA TGTGCCAGCAGTGAAGCGACAGGGGGCGGTGAAAAACTGTTTTTT. It translates to CASSEATGGGEKLFF.

The chain links TRBV5-6 to TRBJ1-5; D unresolved. Trimming shortened V by 3 bases and J by 0 bases, and 10 bases separated the two germline ends. The germline gives CDR1 SGHDT, CDR2 YYEEEE. The CDR3 spans 15 residues. CDR3 sequence reads: CASSSGMYSNQPQHF. The CDR3 DNA reads as TGTGCCAGCAGCTCAGGAATGTATAGCAATCAGCCCCAGCATTTT.

CDR3 DNA sequence: TGTGCCAGCAGCCTCTACCCGGACTCTCGAGGCAATCAGCCCCAGCATTTT. The encoded protein is CASSLYPDSRGNQPQHF. This chain uses TRBV7-2 with TRBJ1-5; no firm D call. V lost 5 bases, J lost 2 bases, and 19 bases lay in between. Germline V gives CDR1 SGHTA, CDR2 FQGNSA. This CDR3 is 17 amino acids long.

CDR3 sequence (DNA): TGTGCCAGCAGCCACGGGGCAGGCAGGAACACTGAAGCTTTCTTT. This translates into CASSHGAGRNTEAFF. V usage is TRBV5-8 and J usage is TRBJ1-1; TRBD1 is a possible D gene (5 bases). CDR1 and CDR2 from the germline V gene are SGHTS and YDEGEE. V lost 4 bases to trimming and J lost 1 base, with 14 bases between them. This CDR3 is 15 amino acids long.

The J gene is TRBJ2-3, the V gene TRBV28; possibly TRBD1 for D (5 bases). Looked up from germline, CDR1 is MDHEN and CDR2 is SYDVKM. The CDR3 runs to 18 residues. Trimming pared 6 bases from V and 0 bases from J, leaving 22 bases between. This chain's CDR3 is CASRYPGLAEPSTDTQYF. The CDR3 DNA sequence: TGTGCCAGCAGGTACCCAGGGTTGGCGGAGCCCAGCACAGATACGCAGTATTTT. Full variable domain (missing parts from reference TRBV28 and TRBJ2-3): DVKVTQSSRYLVKRTGEKVFLECVQDMDHENMFWYRQDPGLGLRLIYFSYDVKMKEKGDIPEGYSVSREKKERFSLILESASTNQTSMYLCASRYPGLAEPSTDTQYFGPGTRLTVL.

This clone was seen just once. This chain joins TRBV6-4 and TRBJ2-1; D is uncertain. V lost 3 bases, J lost 0 bases, and 9 bases lay in between. Germline V gives CDR1 MRHNA, CDR2 SNTAGT. The CDR3 consists of 15 residues. CDR3 sequence: CASSERGNSYNEQFF. The CDR3 nucleotides read TGTGCCAGCAGTGAGCGTGGGAACTCCTACAATGAGCAGTTCTTC.

V is TRBV18 and J is TRBJ2-7; TRBD1 is a possible D gene (5 bases). V lost 4 bases and J lost 3, with 13 bases in between. The CDR3 length is 14 residues. Germline lookup yields CDR1 KGHSH and CDR2 LQKENI. The CDR3: CASSQGMGNYEQYF. DNA of the CDR3: TGTGCCAGCTCACAGGGGATGGGGAACTACGAGCAGTACTTC.

This chain links TRBV19 with TRBJ1-2; TRBD1 matches 7 bases. The ends lost 8 bases at V and 1 base at J; junction bases unmatched: 10. CDR3 length equals 15 residues. The germline gives CDR1 LNHDA, CDR2 SQIVND (reference sequence). The CDR3 here is CASGGGGNNNYGYTF. CDR3 in DNA: TGTGCCAGTGGAGGAGGGGGCAACAATAACTATGGCTACACCTTC.

The chain joins TRBV11-2 to TRBJ1-6, with TRBD1 identical over 8 bases. J lost 0 bases, V lost 5 bases, and 6 bases had no gene match. CDR1 SGHAT and CDR2 FQNNGV come from the germline V gene. CDR3 length: 17 residues. CDR3: CASSIRTGSSYNSPLHF. The CDR3, as DNA: TGTGCCAGCAGCATCAGGACAGGGAGCTCCTATAATTCACCCCTCCACTTT.

The V call is TRBV30, the J call TRBJ1-5; the match to TRBD1 covers 8 bases. V lost 2 bases and J lost 5; bases outside the gene matches: 8. CDR1 is GTSNPN and CDR2 is SVGIG in the germline V gene (reference sequence). The CDR3 contains 15 residues. DNA for the CDR3: TGTGCCTGGAGTCTCGGACAGGGCGCCGATCAGCCCCAGCATTTT. Translation: CAWSLGQGADQPQHF.

This clone was detected a few times. This sequence joins TRBV5-1 and TRBJ2-7, with 8 bases matching TRBD1. Germline trimming cut 2 bases from V and 6 bases from J; bases unmatched to any gene: 7. The CDR3 length is 14 residues. Germline assignment: CDR1 SGHRS and CDR2 YFSETQ. CDR3: CASSFGQGYSEQYF. The CDR3 DNA reads TGCGCCAGCAGCTTTGGACAGGGTTACAGCGAGCAGTACTTC.